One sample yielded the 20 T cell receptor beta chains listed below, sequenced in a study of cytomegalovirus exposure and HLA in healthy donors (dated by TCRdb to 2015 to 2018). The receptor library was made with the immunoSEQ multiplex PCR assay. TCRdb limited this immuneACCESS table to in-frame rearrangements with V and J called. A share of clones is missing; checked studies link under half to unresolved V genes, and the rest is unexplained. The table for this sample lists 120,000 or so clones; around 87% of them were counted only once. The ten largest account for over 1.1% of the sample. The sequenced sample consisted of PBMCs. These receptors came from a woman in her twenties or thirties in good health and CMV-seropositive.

The CDR3 nucleotides are TGCGCCAGCAGCCAAGATCGCCTCGGGAATACCGGGGAGCTGTTTTTT. It specifies CASSQDRLGNTGELFF. The V gene is TRBV4-3, the J gene TRBJ2-2; TRBD2 is a possible D gene (5 bases). CDR1 and CDR2 from the germline V gene are LGHNA and YSLEER. The CDR3 totals 16 residues. V gave up 0 bases and J gave up 5 bases, with 13 bases separating them.

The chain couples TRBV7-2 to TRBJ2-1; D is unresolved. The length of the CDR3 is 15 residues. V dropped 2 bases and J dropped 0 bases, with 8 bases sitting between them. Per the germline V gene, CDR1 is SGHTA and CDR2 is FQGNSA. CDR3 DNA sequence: TGTGCCAGCAGCTTAATTATCCTCTCCTACAATGAGCAGTTCTTC. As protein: CASSLIILSYNEQFF.

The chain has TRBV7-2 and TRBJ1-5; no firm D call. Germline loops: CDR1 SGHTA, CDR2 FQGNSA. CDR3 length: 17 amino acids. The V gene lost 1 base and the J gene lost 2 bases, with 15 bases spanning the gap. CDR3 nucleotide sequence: TGTGCCAGCAGCTTAGGAGGTCGGGGTTCCGGCAATCAGCCCCAGCATTTT. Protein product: CASSLGGRGSGNQPQHF.

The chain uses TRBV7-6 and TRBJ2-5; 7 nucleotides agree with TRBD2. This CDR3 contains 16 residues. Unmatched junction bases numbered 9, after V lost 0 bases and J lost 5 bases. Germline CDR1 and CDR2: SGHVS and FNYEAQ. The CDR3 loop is CASSLAGGVTLETQYF. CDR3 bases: TGTGCCAGCAGCTTAGCGGGAGGGGTGACTCTGGAGACCCAGTACTTC.

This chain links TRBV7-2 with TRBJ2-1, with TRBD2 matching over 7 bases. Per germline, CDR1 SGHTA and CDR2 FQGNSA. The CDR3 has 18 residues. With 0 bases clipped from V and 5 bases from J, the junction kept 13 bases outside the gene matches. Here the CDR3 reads CASSLAPEASGKHNEQFF. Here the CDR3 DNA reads TGTGCCAGCAGCTTAGCCCCCGAGGCTAGCGGAAAACACAATGAGCAGTTCTTC.

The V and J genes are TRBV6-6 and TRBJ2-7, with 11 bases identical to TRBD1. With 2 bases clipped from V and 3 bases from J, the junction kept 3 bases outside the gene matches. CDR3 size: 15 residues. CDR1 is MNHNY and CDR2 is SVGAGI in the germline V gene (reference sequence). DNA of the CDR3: TGTGCCAGCAGTTACGGGACAGGGGGATTCTACGAGCAGTACTTC. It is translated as CASSYGTGGFYEQYF.

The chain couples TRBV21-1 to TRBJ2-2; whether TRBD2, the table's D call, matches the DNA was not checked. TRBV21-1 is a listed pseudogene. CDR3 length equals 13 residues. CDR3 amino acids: CASSNKPSGELFF. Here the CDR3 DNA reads TGTGCCAGCAGCAATAAGCCGTCCGGGGAGCTGTTTTTT.

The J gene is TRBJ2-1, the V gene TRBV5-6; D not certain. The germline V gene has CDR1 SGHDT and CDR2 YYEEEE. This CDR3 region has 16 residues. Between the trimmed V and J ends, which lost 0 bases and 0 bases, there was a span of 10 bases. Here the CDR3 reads CASSLGPSSSYNEQFF. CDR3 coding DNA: TGTGCCAGCAGCTTGGGTCCGTCCAGCTCCTACAATGAGCAGTTCTTC.

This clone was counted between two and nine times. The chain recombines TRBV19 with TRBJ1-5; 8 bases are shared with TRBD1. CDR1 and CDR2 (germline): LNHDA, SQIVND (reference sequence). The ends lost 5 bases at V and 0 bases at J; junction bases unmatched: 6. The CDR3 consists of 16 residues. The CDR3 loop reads CASSPRTGSSNQPQHF. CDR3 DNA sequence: TGTGCCAGTAGTCCCCGGACAGGGAGTAGCAATCAGCCCCAGCATTTT.

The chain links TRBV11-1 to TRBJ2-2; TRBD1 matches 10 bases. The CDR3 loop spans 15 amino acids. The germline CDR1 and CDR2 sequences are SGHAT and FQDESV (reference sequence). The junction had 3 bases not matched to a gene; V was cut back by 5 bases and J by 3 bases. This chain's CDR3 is CASSPDRGYTGELFF. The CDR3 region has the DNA TGTGCCAGCAGCCCGGACAGGGGGTACACCGGGGAGCTGTTTTTT.

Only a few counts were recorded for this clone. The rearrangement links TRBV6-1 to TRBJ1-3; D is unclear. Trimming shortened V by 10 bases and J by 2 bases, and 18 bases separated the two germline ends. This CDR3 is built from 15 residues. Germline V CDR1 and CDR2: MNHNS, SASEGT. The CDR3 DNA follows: TGTGCCACTGGAGGGCCCTTAAGCCCTGGAAACACCATATATTTT. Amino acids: CATGGPLSPGNTIYF.

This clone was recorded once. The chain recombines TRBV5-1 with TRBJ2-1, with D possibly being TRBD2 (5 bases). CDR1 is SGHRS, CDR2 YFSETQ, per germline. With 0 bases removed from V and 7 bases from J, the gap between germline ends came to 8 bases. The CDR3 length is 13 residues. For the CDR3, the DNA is TGCGCCAGCAGCTTGGCGGGGTGGAATGAGCAGTTCTTC. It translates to CASSLAGWNEQFF.

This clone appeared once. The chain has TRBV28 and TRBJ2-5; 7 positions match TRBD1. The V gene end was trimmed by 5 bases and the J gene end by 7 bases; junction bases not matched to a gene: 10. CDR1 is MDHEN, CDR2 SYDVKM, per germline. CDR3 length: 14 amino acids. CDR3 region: CASSIKTGWATQYF. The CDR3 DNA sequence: TGTGCCAGCAGTATAAAGACAGGGTGGGCGACCCAGTACTTC.

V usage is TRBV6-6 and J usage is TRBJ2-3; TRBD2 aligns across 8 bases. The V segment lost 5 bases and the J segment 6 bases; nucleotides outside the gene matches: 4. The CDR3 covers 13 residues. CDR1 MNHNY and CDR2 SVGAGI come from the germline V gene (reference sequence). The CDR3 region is CASSRGLVDTQYF. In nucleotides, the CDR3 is TGTGCCAGCAGTAGGGGACTAGTGGATACGCAGTATTTT.

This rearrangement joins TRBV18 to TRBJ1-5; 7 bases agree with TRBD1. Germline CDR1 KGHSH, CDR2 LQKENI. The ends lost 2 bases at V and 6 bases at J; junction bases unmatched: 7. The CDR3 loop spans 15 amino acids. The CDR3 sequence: CASSPGQTGTQPQHF. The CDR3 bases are TGTGCCAGCTCACCAGGACAGACAGGGACTCAGCCCCAGCATTTT.

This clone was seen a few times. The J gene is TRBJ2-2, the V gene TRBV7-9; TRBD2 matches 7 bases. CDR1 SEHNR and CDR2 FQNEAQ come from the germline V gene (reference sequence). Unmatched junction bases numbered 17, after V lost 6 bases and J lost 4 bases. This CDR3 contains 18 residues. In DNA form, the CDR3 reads TGTGCCAGCAGTTCGAAGCGGGACGCCCCGCCAATCACCGGGGAGCTGTTTTTT. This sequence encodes CASSSKRDAPPITGELFF.

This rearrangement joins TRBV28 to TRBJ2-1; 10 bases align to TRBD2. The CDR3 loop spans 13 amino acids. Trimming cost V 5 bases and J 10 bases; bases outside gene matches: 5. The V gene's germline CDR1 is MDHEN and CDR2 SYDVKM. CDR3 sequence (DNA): TGTGCCAGCAGTCTAGGACTAGCGGACGAGCAGTTCTTC. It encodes CASSLGLADEQFF.

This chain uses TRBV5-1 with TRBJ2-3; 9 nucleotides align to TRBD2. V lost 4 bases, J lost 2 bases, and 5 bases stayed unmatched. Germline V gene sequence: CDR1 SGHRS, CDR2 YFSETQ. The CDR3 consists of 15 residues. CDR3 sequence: CASSHSGSSTDTQYF. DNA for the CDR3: TGCGCCAGCAGCCATAGCGGGAGTTCCACAGATACGCAGTATTTT.

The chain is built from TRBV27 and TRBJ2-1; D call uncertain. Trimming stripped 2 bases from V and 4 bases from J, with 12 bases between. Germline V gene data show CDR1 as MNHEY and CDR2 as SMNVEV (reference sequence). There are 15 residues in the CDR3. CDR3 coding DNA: TGTGCCAGCAGTTTAGTAGATTCTCGTTACAATGAGCAGTTCTTC. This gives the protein CASSLVDSRYNEQFF.

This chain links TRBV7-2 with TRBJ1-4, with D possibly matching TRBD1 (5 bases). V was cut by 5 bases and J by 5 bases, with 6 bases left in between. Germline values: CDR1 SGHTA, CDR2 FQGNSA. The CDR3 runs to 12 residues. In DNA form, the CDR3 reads TGTGCCAGCAGCCAGGGCAATGAAAAACTGTTTTTT. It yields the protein CASSQGNEKLFF.